Sequencing of this TCR beta chain was carried out in a study of technical replicates of blood from several donors. TCRdb's table, derived via immunoSEQ multiplex PCR, lists solely in-frame clones and lacks some. In the table there are some 96,000 clones, more than 90% of which are singletons. This sequence originates from a human donor in good health. Sequencing was carried out using T cells isolated from PBMCs.

The CDR3 here is CASRPRQGEKLFF. The CDR3 nucleotides read TGTGCCAGCAGACCTCGACAGGGTGAAAAACTGTTTTTT. V usage is TRBV6-1 and J usage is TRBJ1-4, with 7 bases that match TRBD1. CDR1 is MNHNS and CDR2 is SASEGT in the germline V gene. This CDR3 has 13 amino acids. V lost 6 bases and J lost 7; bases outside the gene matches: 5.